This is a list of T cell receptor beta chains from one sample in a study of human T cells and chemical hapten exposure. TCRdb recomputed calls from the RACE reads with MiXCR, one row per CDR3 protein. The data hold 300,000 to 450,000 distinct CDR3 sequences, with 5% to 6.5% observed a single time. The material was whole blood, obtained in connection with sensitization to the hapten diphenylcyclopropenone (DPC). These receptors all stem from a woman in her 50s with alopecia areata. Some clones in this sample may be carry-over from other donors' samples. Both conserved end residues are part of each CDR3. The D gene is left open where the match is weak. Expanded clones are given a class, and other clones once, few, many or no size at all.

D	size	J	V	DNA	CDR3
TRBD1	many	TRBJ1-5	TRBV9	TGTGCCAGCGACAGGGGAGATGGCAATCAGCCCCAGCATTTT	CASDRGDGNQPQHF
.	many	TRBJ2-7	TRBV9	TGTGCCAGCACCCTAATGGGGCGGGCCTACGAGCAGTACTTC	CASTLMGRAYEQYF
TRBD2	few	TRBJ2-5	TRBV7-2	TGTGCCAGCAGCTACGCCCCGGGACTAGCGATGCAAGAGACCCAGTACTTC	CASSYAPGLAMQETQYF
TRBD2	many	TRBJ2-1	TRBV4-3	TGCGCCAGCAGTCTAGCGGGAGCTGACTACAATGAGCAGTTCTTC	CASSLAGADYNEQFF
.	.	TRBJ2-4	TRBV30	TGTGCCTGGAACAGGGCCAAAAACATTCAGTACTTC	CAWNRAKNIQYF
TRBD1	few	TRBJ1-4	TRBV7-8	TGTGCCAGCGGTGGGACAGGGACTGAAAAACTGTTTTTT	CASGGTGTEKLFF
.	many	TRBJ1-6	TRBV9	TGTGCCAGCAGCGTCCAGGACATAAATTCACCCCTCCACTTT	CASSVQDINSPLHF
TRBD1	few	TRBJ1-6	TRBV5-1	TGCGCCAGCAGGCAAGGAGGAGGGGGCGTCGGTTCACCCCTCCACTTT	CASRQGGGGVGSPLHF
.	few	TRBJ2-5	TRBV7-2	TGTGCCAGCAGCTTAGCCCGAGATACGTGGGAAGAGACCCAGTACTTC	CASSLARDTWEETQYF
.	many	TRBJ1-6	TRBV7-9	TGTGCCAGCAGCCTAGCCAGGGAACGTTCACCCCTCCACTTT	CASSLARERSPLHF
.	few	TRBJ1-5	TRBV7-9	TGTGCCAGCAGCCCGGGGCAGGGCCTTGGCAATCAGCCCCAGCATTTT	CASSPGQGLGNQPQHF
TRBD2	.	TRBJ2-3	TRBV28	TGCACCGCGCTAGCGGGGGGCACAGATACGCAGTATTTT	CTALAGGTDTQYF
TRBD2	many	TRBJ2-5	TRBV20-1	TGCAGTGCTAGAGGGACTAGCGGGGGTTCCGAGACCCAGTACTTC	CSARGTSGGSETQYF
TRBD2	.	TRBJ2-7	TRBV3-1	TGTGCCAGCAGCCAAGATCCCAGCCGCATAAGGGCTAGCGGGTACGAGCAGTACTTC	CASSQDPSRIRASGYEQYF
TRBD1	many	TRBJ2-3	TRBV5-1	TGCGCCAGCAGCTTGGAGACAGGGCTGAGAGATACGCAGTATTTT	CASSLETGLRDTQYF
.	few	TRBJ1-5	TRBV2	TGTGCCAGCAATCGGGATGCAGGTAGCAATCAGCCCCAGCATTTT	CASNRDAGSNQPQHF
TRBD2	many	TRBJ2-1	TRBV24-1	TGTGCCACCAGTGACCGAAGCGGGAGCTCCTACAATGAGCAGTTCTTC	CATSDRSGSSYNEQFF
TRBD1	many	TRBJ2-5	TRBV5-1	TGCGCCAGCAGCTTGCAACCCGGGACAGGGGGAGAGACCCAGTACTTC	CASSLQPGTGGETQYF
.	many	TRBJ2-2	TRBV29-1	TGCAGCGTTGAGGTCGGGAGCACCGGGGAGCTGTTTTTT	CSVEVGSTGELFF
.	few	TRBJ2-1	TRBV28	TGTGCCAGCCCCCCGGCAGGACAGCATCCCTACAATGAGCAGTTCTTC	CASPPAGQHPYNEQFF
TRBD2	many	TRBJ2-3	TRBV12-3/TRBV12-4	TGTGCCAGCAGTCCTTCGAGGGTAGCGGGAGGAATCACAGATACGCAGTATTTT	CASSPSRVAGGITDTQYF
.	many	TRBJ1-2	TRBV5-1	TGCGCCAGCAGCTTGGGTCCGCCTAACAACTATGGCTACACCTTC	CASSLGPPNNYGYTF
.	many	TRBJ2-1	TRBV9	TGTGCCAGCAGCCGAGGAAGGGGATGGGATGAGCAGTTCTTC	CASSRGRGWDEQFF
TRBD1	.	TRBJ1-2	TRBV3-1	TGTGCCAGCAGCCAAGGTGGGACAGACCTCAACTATGGCTACACCTTC	CASSQGGTDLNYGYTF
.	.	TRBJ2-5	TRBV23-1	TGCGCCAGCAGTCAATCCCCACTAGGCCAAGAGACCCAGTACTTC	CASSQSPLGQETQYF
.	.	TRBJ1-5	TRBV7-6	TGTGCCAGCAGCTTAGCTGGAAATCAGCACCAGCATTTT	CASSLAGNQHQHF
TRBD1	.	TRBJ1-5	TRBV20-1	TGCAGTGCCCCGGGACAGGGGAGCAATCAGCCCCAGCATTTT	CSAPGQGSNQPQHF
.	few	TRBJ1-1	TRBV13	TGTGCCAGCAGCTTAGAACGAGGGACGCGTCTATCTGAAGCTTTCTTT	CASSLERGTRLSEAFF
.	many	TRBJ1-1	TRBV20-1	TGCAGTGCTAGAGTTGACCAACAAGCGGAACACACTGAAGCTTTCTTT	CSARVDQQAEHTEAFF
.	few	TRBJ2-4	TRBV18	TGTGCCAGCTCATCCGGACAGCTGCTAGCCAAAAACATTCAGTACTTC	CASSSGQLLAKNIQYF
.	many	TRBJ2-7	TRBV21-1	TGTGCCAGCAGCAAACGCCTCGGCCGTAGCTCCTACGAGCAGTACTTC	CASSKRLGRSSYEQYF
.	many	TRBJ1-5	TRBV21-1	TGTGCCAGCAGCAAAGAGGCCAGACCCAATCAGCCCCAGCATTTT	CASSKEARPNQPQHF
TRBD2	many	TRBJ2-3	TRBV24-1	TGTGCCACCAGTGATTCCGCGGCGGGAGGGCCGACAGATACGCAGTATTTT	CATSDSAAGGPTDTQYF
TRBD2	many	TRBJ2-1	TRBV6-1	TGTGCCAGCAGTGCGGGGGCGGGAGGGCCCTACAATGAGCAGTTCTTC	CASSAGAGGPYNEQFF
.	many	TRBJ2-5	TRBV5-1	TGCGCCAGCAGCACCTGGACCGGAGGGGAGACCCAGTACTTC	CASSTWTGGETQYF
.	many	TRBJ2-5	TRBV14	TGTGCCAGCAGCCCCGCGTGGCCGACATACCCAGAGACCCAGTACTTC	CASSPAWPTYPETQYF
.	many	TRBJ1-2	TRBV6-6	TGTGCCAGCAGTCGACAAATAAACTATGGCTACACCTTC	CASSRQINYGYTF
.	.	TRBJ2-2	TRBV27	TGTGCCAGCAGTCCACAGGGAAGGGGCGGGGAGCTGTTTTTT	CASSPQGRGGELFF
TRBD2	few	TRBJ2-1	TRBV5-6	TGTGCCAGCGAAGCGGGTAGCGGGAGGCACAGAAGTGAGCAGTTCTTC	CASEAGSGRHRSEQFF
.	.	TRBJ1-2	TRBV2	TGTGCCAGCAGTCCGGTCGAGGGCCTTGGCTACACCTTC	CASSPVEGLGYTF
TRBD1	.	TRBJ1-2	TRBV28	TGTGCCAGCAGTTTAATTCCGGGACAGGCTATACTAATGGGCTATGGCTACACCTTC	CASSLIPGQAILMGYGYTF
TRBD1	many	TRBJ1-5	TRBV6-2/TRBV6-3	TGTGCCAGCAGTACACCCCGGACAGGGTGGGATCAGCCCCAGCATTTT	CASSTPRTGWDQPQHF
.	few	TRBJ2-6	TRBV18	TGTGCCAGCTTTCCTTATACCGGGGCCAACGTCCTGACTTTC	CASFPYTGANVLTF
.	.	TRBJ1-2	TRBV29-1	TGCAGCGCCCCTAACTCGGCCGCTTCGGGCTACACCTTC	CSAPNSAASGYTF
.	many	TRBJ2-1	TRBV10-3	TGTGCCATCAGTCCACTAGCAGATGAGCAGTTCTTC	CAISPLADEQFF
.	few	TRBJ2-5	TRBV7-6	TGTGCCAGCAGCCGGACGGTCCCAGGGGTTCAAGAGACCCAGTACTTC	CASSRTVPGVQETQYF
TRBD1	many	TRBJ2-5	TRBV2	TGTGCCAGCAGCCTCTTGCAGGGGGGGACAGGGCCGCAGAAGACCCAGTACTTC	CASSLLQGGTGPQKTQYF
.	few	TRBJ2-1	TRBV10-3	TGTGCCATCGGAAAGCGGGTTTACAATGAGCAGTTCTTC	CAIGKRVYNEQFF
.	.	TRBJ1-3	TRBV2	TGTGCCAGCAGAGTTCCGCGCCCCCCCGGAGACACCATATATTTT	CASRVPRPPGDTIYF
TRBD2	many	TRBJ2-5	TRBV4-1	TGCGCCAGCAGCCAAGAAGGCGGGAGGGCCGTGGAGACCCAGTACTTC	CASSQEGGRAVETQYF
.	many	TRBJ2-2	TRBV12-3/TRBV12-4	TGTGCCAGCAGTTTGGGACTCAACACCGGGGAGCTGTTTTTT	CASSLGLNTGELFF
.	many	TRBJ1-3	TRBV4-1	TGCGCCAGCAGCCTCTTTTCCCTGACGGTCTCTGGAAACACCATATATTTT	CASSLFSLTVSGNTIYF
.	many	TRBJ1-2	TRBV20-1	TGCAGTGCTAGCCGGCCTAACTATGGCTACACCTTC	CSASRPNYGYTF
TRBD1	few	TRBJ1-6	TRBV6-1	TGTGCCAGCAGTGAAGAGGGGGCAGGGGGGAATTCACCCCTCCACTTT	CASSEEGAGGNSPLHF
.	many	TRBJ2-2	TRBV3-1	TGTGCCAGCAGCACTCGAGGCACCGGGGAGCTGTTTTTT	CASSTRGTGELFF
.	few	TRBJ1-1	TRBV27	TGTGCCAGCAGTTTATCGTTGGACACTGAAGCTTTCTTT	CASSLSLDTEAFF